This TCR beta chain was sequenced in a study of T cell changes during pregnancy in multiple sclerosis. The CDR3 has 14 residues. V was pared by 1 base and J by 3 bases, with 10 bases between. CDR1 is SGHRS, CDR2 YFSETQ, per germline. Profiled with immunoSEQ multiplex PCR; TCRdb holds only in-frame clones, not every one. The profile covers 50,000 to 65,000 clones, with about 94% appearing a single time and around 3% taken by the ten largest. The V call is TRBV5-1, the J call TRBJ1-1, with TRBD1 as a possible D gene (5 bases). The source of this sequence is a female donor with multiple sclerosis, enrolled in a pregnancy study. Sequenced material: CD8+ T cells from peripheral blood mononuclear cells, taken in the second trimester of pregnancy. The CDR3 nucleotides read TGCGCCAGCAGCTTGAAGGGGATAGACACTGAAGCTTTCTTT. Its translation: CASSLKGIDTEAFF.